The 13 T cell receptor beta chains below come from one sample, sequenced in a study of regulatory T cells in long-lasting Graves disease (dated by TCRdb to the early 2020s). The sample's time point label is to be understood as: newly diagnosed GD, antithyroid drugs for less than 3 months. For both TCR sequencing and RNA sequencing, RNA was extracted from PBMCs in TRIzol. Library preparation was by multiplex PCR. For sequencing, an Illumina HiSeq 4000 was employed. iRepertoire HTBI primers and Arm-PCR amplification of CDR3 regions were used to construct TCR beta libraries. TCRdb reran the public reads through fastp at Q25 and MiXCR, keeping productive beta chains. Every distinct CDR3 protein forms one entry, paired with its most common genes and DNA. Here the sample has about 380,000 distinct CDR3 sequences; roughly a sixth occur a single time. Over 20% of the sample goes to the ten largest clones.

The sequences come from peripheral blood mononuclear cells (PBMCs), collected at new diagnosis, from a patient treated with antithyroid drugs. These receptor sequences come from a female donor with Graves disease.

This clonotype came up many times. V gene TRBV12-3 or TRBV12-4 combines with J gene TRBJ2-7; 11 positions match TRBD1. Germline trimming cut 2 bases from V and 7 bases from J; bases unmatched to any gene: 7. This CDR3 contains 15 residues. The CDR3 DNA is TGTGCCAGCAGTTTACCGGGACAGGGGGTAAAAGAGCAGTACTTC. Translating it yields CASSLPGQGVKEQYF.

This clonotype was counted ten times or more. The chain links TRBV20-1 to TRBJ1-1, with D maybe TRBD1 (6 bases). The V and J ends lost 0 bases and 1 base respectively, with 18 bases between them. In germline, CDR1 is DFQATT, CDR2 SNEGSKA (reference sequence). There are 17 residues in the CDR3. CDR3 protein: CSARDEGRLGANTEAFF. The CDR3 DNA reads TGCAGTGCTAGAGATGAGGGCAGGTTGGGGGCGAACACTGAAGCTTTCTTT.

The chain couples TRBV4-1 to TRBJ2-5, with TRBD2 matching 9 bases. This CDR3 is 15 amino acids long. Per germline, CDR1 MGHRA and CDR2 YSYEKL. The junction had 6 bases not matched to a gene; V was cut back by 0 bases and J by 7 bases. CDR3 residues: CASSQDRGRGWTQYF. The CDR3 DNA reads as TGCGCCAGCAGCCAAGATCGCGGGAGGGGGTGGACCCAGTACTTC.

This clonotype was counted ten times or more. The rearrangement uses TRBV25-1 and TRBJ1-1; 9 bases match TRBD1. This CDR3 has 14 amino acids. Per the germline V gene, CDR1 is MGHDK and CDR2 is SYGVNS. V was pared by 8 bases and J by 4 bases, with 8 bases of the junction left unmatched. The CDR3 region is CASGNDRGGTEAFF. The CDR3 coding sequence is TGTGCCAGCGGCAACGACAGGGGGGGCACTGAAGCTTTCTTT.

In this sample, this clonotype turned up a few times. CDR3 nucleotide sequence: TGTGCCAGCGAAATATCACGGGGTCTGGGAAAACTGTTTTTT. Protein sequence: CASEISRGLGKLFF. The chain uses TRBV27 and TRBJ1-4; D uncertain. The CDR3 sequence is 14 residues long. Germline loops: CDR1 MNHEY, CDR2 SMNVEV (reference sequence). V lost 8 bases and J 10 bases, leaving 20 bases between the germline ends.

The genes are TRBV6-2 or TRBV6-3 and TRBJ2-1, with 9 positions matching TRBD2. CDR3 length equals 15 residues. V was pared by 6 bases and J by 4 bases, with 7 bases of the junction left unmatched. The germline V gene encodes CDR1 MNHEY and CDR2 SVGEGT. The CDR3 here is CASSLAGARYNEQFF. Here the CDR3 DNA reads TGTGCCAGCAGCTTAGCGGGGGCGCGGTACAATGAGCAGTTCTTC.

This clonotype was found many times. The chain recombines TRBV28 with TRBJ1-2; D is uncertain. The germline gives CDR1 MDHEN, CDR2 SYDVKM. The V end was cut by 8 bases, the J end by 4 bases, with 20 bases between. The CDR3 runs 15 residues. CDR3 in amino acids: CASARRGQLGYGYTF. CDR3 coding DNA: TGTGCCAGCGCGCGGCGGGGTCAGTTAGGCTATGGCTACACCTTC.

The chain uses TRBV2 and TRBJ1-3; no clear D. The CDR3 is 14 residues long. Trimming took off 7 bases at V and 3 bases at J, with 13 bases between the two ends. Germline CDR1 is SNHLY and CDR2 is FYNNEI. CDR3 sequence: CASTPGLFGNTIYF. The CDR3 DNA sequence: TGTGCCAGCACGCCAGGACTCTTTGGAAACACCATATATTTT.

This clonotype was observed many times. The chain employs TRBV5-1 and TRBJ2-7; the match to TRBD1 covers 7 bases. The V gene's germline CDR1 is SGHRS and CDR2 YFSETQ. Trimming at V came to 0 bases and at J to 5 bases, leaving 5 bases not matched to a gene. CDR3 length: 14 residues. The CDR3 nucleotides read TGCGCCAGCAGCTTGGACAGGGGAATCAACGAGCAGTACTTC. Translation gives CASSLDRGINEQYF. Variable domain in full (rest from reference TRBV5-1 and TRBJ2-7): KAGVTQTPRYLIKTRGQQVTLSCSPISGHRSVSWYQQTPGQGLQFLFEYFSETQRNKGNFPGRFSGRQFSNSRSEMNVSTLELGDSALYLCASSLDRGINEQYFGPGTRLTVT.

In this sample, this clonotype turned up many times. The J gene is TRBJ1-1, the V gene TRBV27; D gene unclear. Germline V gene data show CDR1 as MNHEY and CDR2 as SMNVEV (reference sequence). The CDR3 length is 14 residues. The ends were cut back, 2 bases at V and 0 bases at J, with 7 bases in the middle. In DNA form, the CDR3 reads TGTGCCAGCAGTTTAAACATCATGAACACTGAAGCTTTCTTT. Translated: CASSLNIMNTEAFF.

This clonotype was picked up a small number of times. The chain couples TRBV5-4 to TRBJ2-2; 12 bases fit TRBD2. The CDR3 is 17 residues long. Germline CDR1 and CDR2: SGHNT and YYREEE (reference sequence). J lost 3 bases, V lost 3 bases, and 6 bases had no gene match. In DNA, the CDR3 is TGTGCCAGCAGCTCGGGACTAGCGGGCATAGACACCGGGGAGCTGTTTTTT. Protein sequence: CASSSGLAGIDTGELFF. Filled out from reference TRBV5-4 and TRBJ2-2, the complete variable domain reads ETGVTQSPTHLIKTRGQQVTLRCSSQSGHNTVSWYQQALGQGPQFIFQYYREEENGRGNFPPRFSGLQFPNYSSELNVNALELDDSALYLCASSSGLAGIDTGELFFGEGSRLTVL.

As to this clonotype: A read error is likely here: a far larger clone is one base away. The rearrangement uses TRBV6-1 and TRBJ2-4, with 7 bases matching TRBD2. With 2 bases clipped from V and 13 bases from J, the junction kept 17 bases outside the gene matches. This CDR3 comprises 16 residues. From germline, CDR1 is MNHNS and CDR2 SASEGT. The chain's CDR3 is CASSETAGDSYNEQYF. The CDR3 DNA sequence: TGTGCCAGCAGTGAAACGGCGGGGGACTCCTACAATGAGCAGTACTTC.

This clonotype has just a few counts. This chain connects TRBV5-1 to TRBJ2-3, with 9 bases matching TRBD1. CDR1 is SGHRS and CDR2 is YFSETQ in the germline V gene. The V and J ends lost 0 bases and 9 bases, in that order; junction bases with no gene match: 5. The CDR3 spans 14 residues. The CDR3 DNA follows: TGCGCCAGCAGCTTGGGGACAGGGGTTGGGACGCAGTATTTT. It yields the protein CASSLGTGVGTQYF.